The clone carrying this TCR beta chain came up many times. The antigen remains unidentified. Trimming took off 2 bases at V and 0 bases at J, with 4 bases between the two ends. The germline V gene encodes CDR1 MGHRA and CDR2 YSYEKL. The CDR3 totals 13 residues. This entry is derived from a study of T cell repertoires in cytomegalovirus infection. Overall study context: Based on public TCR beta signatures, there were indications of CMV infection and of a matching HLA type.

TCRdb reanalysed the reads using MiXCR and keeps one entry per CDR3 protein. The data show over 100,000 distinct CDR3 sequences, with around 10% seen just once and around 33% held by the top ten. The TCR originated in a human donor in good health (CMV status not recorded). Some clones in this sample may be carry-over from other donors' samples. The sample taken for sequencing was PBMCs, sequenced either directly or after in vitro stimulation (not recorded which). The chain is built from TRBV4-1 and TRBJ1-2; D not resolved. The CDR3 is CASSQNTNYGYTF. The DNA for the CDR3 is TGCGCCAGCAGCCAAAATACTAACTATGGCTACACCTTC.